Shown below are 5 T cell receptor beta chains from a single sample sequenced in a study of T cell clonality in common variable immunodeficiency. The assay was immunoSEQ multiplex PCR, and TCRdb's table has in-frame clones only and misses some. The repertoire consists of around 45,000 clones, none detected only once. Sequencing was done on a sample of peripheral blood mononuclear cells. Receptor source: a person between 18 and 69 years old in good health.

In its sample, this clone was seen a few times. The read halts 3 residues ahead of the CDR3 end, with the missing end drawn from the germline J gene. V and J are TRBV19 and TRBJ2-7; possibly TRBD2 for D (6 bases). Deletions cut 5 bases from V and 3 bases from J, with 14 bases between. Looked up from germline, CDR1 is LNHDA and CDR2 is SQIVND (reference sequence). The CDR3 loop spans 14 amino acids. The CDR3 sequence: CASSAGTGGYEQYF. CDR3 bases read: TGTGCCAGTAGTGCGGGGACCGGGGGCTACGAG.

This clone occurred many times. The read falls 3 residues short of the CDR3 end, and the missing part is taken from the germline J gene. J is TRBJ1-6 and V is TRBV6-2 or TRBV6-3; maybe TRBD1 (5 bases). Germline V lookup: CDR1 MNHEY, CDR2 SVGEGT. This CDR3 is built from 13 residues. The V gene lost 5 bases and the J gene lost 10 bases, with 12 bases spanning the gap. The CDR3 is CASSGQGESPLHF. The sequenced CDR3 bases are TGTGCCAGCAGTGGGCAGGGCGAATCACCC.

Many counts were recorded for this clone. The read stops 3 residues short of the end of the CDR3; the missing end is completed from the germline J gene. The chain employs TRBV15 and TRBJ2-3; D is uncertain. V gave up 0 bases and J gave up 5 bases, with 12 bases separating them. Germline CDR1 is LNHNV and CDR2 is YYDKDF (reference sequence). The CDR3 extends over 15 amino acids. The sequenced part of the CDR3 DNA is TGTGCCACCAGCAGAGATGAGGCAGGCAGAGATACG. Translated, it gives CATSRDEAGRDT. In full, the CDR3 is CATSRDEAGRDTQYF. Full variable domain (outside the CDR3, taken from reference TRBV15 and TRBJ2-3): DAMVIQNPRYQVTQFGKPVTLSCSQTLNHNVMYWYQQKSSQAPKLLFHYYDKDFNNEADTPDNFQSRRPNTSFCFLDIRSPGLGDTAMYLCATSRDEAGRDTQYFGPGTRLTVL.

This clone was picked up many times. The sequenced fragment ends 3 residues before the CDR3 boundary, so the rest is inferred from the germline J gene. The same CDR3 arises from other DNA sequences in this sample as well. The chain is built from TRBV30 and TRBJ1-3; TRBD1 might be the D (5 bases). The V end lost 0 bases, the J end lost 2 bases, and 8 bases lay between the germline ends. Germline CDR1 reads GTSNPN; CDR2 reads SVGIG (reference sequence). The CDR3 is 14 amino acids. The CDR3 bases that were read are TGTGCCTGGAGTGTCTGGGGCGCTGGAAACACC. Translating gives CAWSVWGAGNT. The entire CDR3 is CAWSVWGAGNTIYF.

This clone was observed many times. The read comes to an end 3 residues before the CDR3 does, leaving the germline J gene to fill in the end. This chain uses TRBV20-1 with TRBJ2-5; possible D gene TRBD2, 6 bases. The V end lost 1 base, the J end lost 3 bases, and 9 bases lay between the germline ends. The CDR3 is made up of 13 amino acids. The germline V gene encodes CDR1 DFQATT and CDR2 SNEGSKA (reference sequence). This chain's CDR3 is CSARVGGEETQYF. CDR3 DNA, as far as it was read: TGCAGTGCTAGAGTAGGCGGGGAAGAGACC.